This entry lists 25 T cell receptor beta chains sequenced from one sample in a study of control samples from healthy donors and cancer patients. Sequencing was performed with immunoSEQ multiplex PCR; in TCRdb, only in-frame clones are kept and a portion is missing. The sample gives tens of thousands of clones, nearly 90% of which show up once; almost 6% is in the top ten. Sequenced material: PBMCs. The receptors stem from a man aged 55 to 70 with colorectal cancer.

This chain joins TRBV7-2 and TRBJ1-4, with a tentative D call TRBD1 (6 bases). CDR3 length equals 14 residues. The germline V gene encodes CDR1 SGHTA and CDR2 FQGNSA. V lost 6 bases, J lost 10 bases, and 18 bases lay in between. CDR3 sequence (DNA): TGTGCCAGCAGACAGGGTCCCTCGAGAGGAAAACTGTTTTTT. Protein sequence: CASRQGPSRGKLFF.

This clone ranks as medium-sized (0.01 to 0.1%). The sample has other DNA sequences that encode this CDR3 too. CDR3 DNA: TGTGCCAGCAGCTTAGCGCAGGGCGGGGGTGGCTACACCTTC. Encoded protein: CASSLAQGGGGYTF. The chain uses TRBV7-2 and TRBJ1-2; possibly TRBD1 for D (5 bases). The CDR3 loop spans 14 amino acids. CDR1 is SGHTA and CDR2 is FQGNSA in the germline V gene. V lost 0 bases to trimming and J lost 7 bases, with 12 bases between them. Based on the CDR3 plus reference TRBV7-2 and TRBJ1-2, the full variable domain is GAGVSQSPSNKVTEKGKDVELRCDPISGHTALYWYRQSLGQGLEFLIYFQGNSAPDKSGLPSDRFSAERTGGSVSTLTIQRTQQEDSAVYLCASSLAQGGGGYTFGSGTRLTVV.

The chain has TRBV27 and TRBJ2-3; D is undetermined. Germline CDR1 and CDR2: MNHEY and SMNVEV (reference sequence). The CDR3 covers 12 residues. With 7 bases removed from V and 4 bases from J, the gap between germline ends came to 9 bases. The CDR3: CASKPSSDTQYF. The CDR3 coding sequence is TGTGCCAGCAAACCAAGCTCAGATACGCAGTATTTT.

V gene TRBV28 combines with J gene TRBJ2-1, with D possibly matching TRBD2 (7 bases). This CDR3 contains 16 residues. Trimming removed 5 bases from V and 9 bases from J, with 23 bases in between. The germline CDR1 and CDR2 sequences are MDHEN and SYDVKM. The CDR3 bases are TGTGCCAGCAGTCCACTGGGGGCGGGGGCTCACCGTGAGCAGTTCTTC. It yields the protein CASSPLGAGAHREQFF.

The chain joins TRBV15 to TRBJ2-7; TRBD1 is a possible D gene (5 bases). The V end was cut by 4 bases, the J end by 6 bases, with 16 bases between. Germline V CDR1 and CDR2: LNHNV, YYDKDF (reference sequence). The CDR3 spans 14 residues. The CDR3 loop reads CATSNGHLTAEQYF. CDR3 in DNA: TGTGCCACCAGCAACGGACATCTTACGGCCGAGCAGTACTTC.

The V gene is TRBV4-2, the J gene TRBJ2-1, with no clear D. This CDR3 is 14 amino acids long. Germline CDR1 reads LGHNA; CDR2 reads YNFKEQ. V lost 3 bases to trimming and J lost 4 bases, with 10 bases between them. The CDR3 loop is CASSHPPPYNEQFF. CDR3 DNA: TGTGCCAGCAGCCACCCCCCGCCGTACAATGAGCAGTTCTTC.

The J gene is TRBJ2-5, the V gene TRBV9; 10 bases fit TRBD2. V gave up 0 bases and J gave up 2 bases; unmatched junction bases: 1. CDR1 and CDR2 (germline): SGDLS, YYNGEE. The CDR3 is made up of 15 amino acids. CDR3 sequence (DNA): TGTGCCAGCAGCGTAGCTAGCGGGGGACAAGAGACCCAGTACTTC. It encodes CASSVASGGQETQYF.

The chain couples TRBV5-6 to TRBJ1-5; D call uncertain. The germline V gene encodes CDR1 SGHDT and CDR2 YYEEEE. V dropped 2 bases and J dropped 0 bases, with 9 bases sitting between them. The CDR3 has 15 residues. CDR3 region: CASSFGRFSNQPQHF. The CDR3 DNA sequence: TGTGCCAGCAGCTTTGGACGGTTTAGCAATCAGCCCCAGCATTTT.

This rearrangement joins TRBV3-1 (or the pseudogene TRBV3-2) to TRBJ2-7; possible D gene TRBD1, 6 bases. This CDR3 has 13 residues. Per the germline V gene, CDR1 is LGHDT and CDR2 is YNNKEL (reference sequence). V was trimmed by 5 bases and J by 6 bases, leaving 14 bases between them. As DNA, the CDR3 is TGTGCCAGCAGCAGCCGGGACACCTCCGAGCAGTACTTC. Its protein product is CASSSRDTSEQYF.

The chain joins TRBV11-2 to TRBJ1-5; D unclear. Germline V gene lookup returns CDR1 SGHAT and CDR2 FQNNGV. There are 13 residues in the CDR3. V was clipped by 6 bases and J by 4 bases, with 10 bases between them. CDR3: CASSSRPNQPQHF. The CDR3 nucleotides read TGTGCCAGCAGTTCCAGACCGAATCAGCCCCAGCATTTT. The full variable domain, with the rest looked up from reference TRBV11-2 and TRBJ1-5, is EAGVAQSPRYKIIEKRQSVAFWCNPISGHATLYWYQQILGQGPKLLIQFQNNGVVDDSQLPKDRFSAERLKGVDSTLKIQPAKLEDSAVYLCASSSRPNQPQHFGDGTRLSIL.

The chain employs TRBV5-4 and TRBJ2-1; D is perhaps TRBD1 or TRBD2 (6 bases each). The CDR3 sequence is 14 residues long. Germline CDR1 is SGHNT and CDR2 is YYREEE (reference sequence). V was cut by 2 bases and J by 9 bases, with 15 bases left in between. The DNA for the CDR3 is TGTGCCAGCAGCTTTGTCGGGGGCGAGAGTGAGCAGTTCTTC. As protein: CASSFVGGESEQFF. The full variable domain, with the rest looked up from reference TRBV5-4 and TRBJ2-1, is ETGVTQSPTHLIKTRGQQVTLRCSSQSGHNTVSWYQQALGQGPQFIFQYYREEENGRGNFPPRFSGLQFPNYSSELNVNALELDDSALYLCASSFVGGESEQFFGPGTRLTVL.

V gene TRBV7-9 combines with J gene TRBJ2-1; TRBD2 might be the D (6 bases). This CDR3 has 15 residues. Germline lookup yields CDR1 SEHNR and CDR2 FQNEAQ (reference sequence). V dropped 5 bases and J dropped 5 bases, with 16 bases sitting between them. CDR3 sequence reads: CASSQVGLYDNEQFF. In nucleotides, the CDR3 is TGTGCCAGCAGCCAGGTGGGACTTTATGACAATGAGCAGTTCTTC.

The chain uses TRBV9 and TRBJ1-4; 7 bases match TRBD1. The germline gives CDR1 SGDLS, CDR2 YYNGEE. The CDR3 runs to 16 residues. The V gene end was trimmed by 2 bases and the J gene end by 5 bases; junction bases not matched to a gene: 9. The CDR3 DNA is TGTGCCAGCAGCGTGCAGGGGACAGCGATGAATGAAAAACTGTTTTTT. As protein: CASSVQGTAMNEKLFF.

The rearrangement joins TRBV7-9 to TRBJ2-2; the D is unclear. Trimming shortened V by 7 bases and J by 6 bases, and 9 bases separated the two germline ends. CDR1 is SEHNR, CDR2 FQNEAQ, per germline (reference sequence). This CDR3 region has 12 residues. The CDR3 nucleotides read TGTGCCAGCATCCCAGGAGCCGGGGAGCTGTTTTTT. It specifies CASIPGAGELFF. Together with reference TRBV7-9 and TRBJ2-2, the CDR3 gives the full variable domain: DTGVSQNPRHKITKRGQNVTFRCDPISEHNRLYWYRQTLGQGPEFLTYFQNEAQLEKSRLLSDRFSAERPKGSFSTLEIQRTEQGDSAMYLCASIPGAGELFFGEGSRLTVL.

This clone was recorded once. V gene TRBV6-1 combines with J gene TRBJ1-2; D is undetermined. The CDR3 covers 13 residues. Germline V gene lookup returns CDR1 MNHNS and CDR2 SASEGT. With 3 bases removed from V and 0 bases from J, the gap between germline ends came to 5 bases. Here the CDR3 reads CASSESTNYGYTF. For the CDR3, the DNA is TGTGCCAGCAGTGAGTCCACTAACTATGGCTACACCTTC.

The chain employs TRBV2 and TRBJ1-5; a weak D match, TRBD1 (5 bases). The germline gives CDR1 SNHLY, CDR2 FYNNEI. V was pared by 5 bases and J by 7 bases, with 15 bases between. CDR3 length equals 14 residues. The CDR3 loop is CASSSGTPGQPQHF. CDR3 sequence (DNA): TGTGCCAGCAGTTCCGGGACCCCCGGGCAGCCCCAGCATTTT.

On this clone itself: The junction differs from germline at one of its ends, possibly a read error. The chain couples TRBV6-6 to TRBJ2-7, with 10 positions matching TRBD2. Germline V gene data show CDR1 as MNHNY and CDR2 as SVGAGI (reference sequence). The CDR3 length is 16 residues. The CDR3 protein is CASSYSTLAGAYGQYF. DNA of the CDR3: TGTGCCAGCAGTTACTCCACTCTAGCGGGGGCCTACGGGCAGTACTTC.

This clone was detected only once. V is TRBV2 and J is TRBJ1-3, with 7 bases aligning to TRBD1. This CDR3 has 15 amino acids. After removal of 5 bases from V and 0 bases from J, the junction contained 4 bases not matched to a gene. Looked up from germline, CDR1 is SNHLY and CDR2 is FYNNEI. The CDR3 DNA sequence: TGTGCCAGCAGTTACGGGACAGCCTCTGGAAACACCATATATTTT. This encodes CASSYGTASGNTIYF. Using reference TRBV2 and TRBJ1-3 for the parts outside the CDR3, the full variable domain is EPEVTQTPSHQVTQMGQEVILRCVPISNHLYFYWYRQILGQKVEFLVSFYNNEISEKSEIFDDQFSVERPDGSNFTLKIRSTKLEDSAMYFCASSYGTASGNTIYFGEGSWLTVV.

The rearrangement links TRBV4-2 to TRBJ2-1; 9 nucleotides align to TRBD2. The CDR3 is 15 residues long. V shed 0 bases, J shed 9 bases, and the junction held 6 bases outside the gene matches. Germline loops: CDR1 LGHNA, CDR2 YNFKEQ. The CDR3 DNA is TGTGCCAGCAGCCAAGAAGCGGGGGGCCCAACTGAGCAGTTCTTC. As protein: CASSQEAGGPTEQFF.

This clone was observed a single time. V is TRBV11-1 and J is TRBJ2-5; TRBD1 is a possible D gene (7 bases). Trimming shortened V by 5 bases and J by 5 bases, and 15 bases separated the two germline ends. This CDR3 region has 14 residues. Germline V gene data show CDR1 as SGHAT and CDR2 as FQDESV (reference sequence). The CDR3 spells CASSPDRAGETQYF. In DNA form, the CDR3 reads TGTGCCAGCAGCCCCGACAGGGCGGGGGAGACCCAGTACTTC. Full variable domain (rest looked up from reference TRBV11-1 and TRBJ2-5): EAEVAQSPRYKITEKSQAVAFWCDPISGHATLYWYRQILGQGPELLVQFQDESVVDDSQLPKDRFSAERLKGVDSTLKIQPAELGDSAMYLCASSPDRAGETQYFGPGTRLLVL.

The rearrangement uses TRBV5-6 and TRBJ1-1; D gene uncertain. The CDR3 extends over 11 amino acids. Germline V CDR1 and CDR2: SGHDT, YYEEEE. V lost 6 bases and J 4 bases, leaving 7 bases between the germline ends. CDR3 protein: CASIGSTEAFF. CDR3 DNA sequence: TGTGCCAGCATCGGGAGCACTGAAGCTTTCTTT.

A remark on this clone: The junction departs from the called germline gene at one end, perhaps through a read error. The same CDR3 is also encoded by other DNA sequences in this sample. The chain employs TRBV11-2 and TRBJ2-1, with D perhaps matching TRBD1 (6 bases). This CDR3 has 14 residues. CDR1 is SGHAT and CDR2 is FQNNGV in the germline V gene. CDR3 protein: CASSFGQTYNEQFF. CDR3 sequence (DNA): TGCGCCAGCAGCTTCGGACAGACCTACAATGAGCAGTTCTTC.

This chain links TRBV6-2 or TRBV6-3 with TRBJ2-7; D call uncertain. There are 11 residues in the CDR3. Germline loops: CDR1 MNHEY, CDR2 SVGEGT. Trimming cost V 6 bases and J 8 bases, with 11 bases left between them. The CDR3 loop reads CASSPNYKQYF. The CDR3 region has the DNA TGTGCCAGCAGCCCTAATTATAAGCAGTACTTC.

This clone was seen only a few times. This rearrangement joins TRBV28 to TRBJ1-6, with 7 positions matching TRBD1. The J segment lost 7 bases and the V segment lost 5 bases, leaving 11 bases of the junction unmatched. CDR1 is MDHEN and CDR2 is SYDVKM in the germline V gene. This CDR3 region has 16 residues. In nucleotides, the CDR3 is TGTGCCAGCAGTCAAATCAGGGGGGGTATGAATTCACCCCTCCACTTT. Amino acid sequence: CASSQIRGGMNSPLHF.

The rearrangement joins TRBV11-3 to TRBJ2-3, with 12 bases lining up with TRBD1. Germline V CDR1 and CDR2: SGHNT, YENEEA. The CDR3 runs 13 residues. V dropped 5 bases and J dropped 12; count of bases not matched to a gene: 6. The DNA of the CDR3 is TGTGCCAGCAGCCCCGGGACAGGGGGCAATCAGTATTTT. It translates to CASSPGTGGNQYF.